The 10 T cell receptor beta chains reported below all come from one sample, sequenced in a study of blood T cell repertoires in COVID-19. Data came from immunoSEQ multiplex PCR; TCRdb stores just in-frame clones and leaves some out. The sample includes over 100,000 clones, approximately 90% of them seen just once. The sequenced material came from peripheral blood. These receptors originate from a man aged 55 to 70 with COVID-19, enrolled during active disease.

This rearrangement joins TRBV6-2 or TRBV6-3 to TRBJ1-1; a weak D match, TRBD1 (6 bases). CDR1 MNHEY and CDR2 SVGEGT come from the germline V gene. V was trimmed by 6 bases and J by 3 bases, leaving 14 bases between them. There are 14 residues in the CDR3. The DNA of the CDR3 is TGTGCCAGCAGCAACAGGGCCCTGCACACTGAAGCTTTCTTT. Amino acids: CASSNRALHTEAFF.

The CDR3: CASSFDGGGTDTQYF. The CDR3 DNA reads as TGTGCCAGCAGTTTCGACGGGGGGGGGACAGATACGCAGTATTTT. The chain joins TRBV11-3 to TRBJ2-3; 8 nucleotides align to TRBD2. This CDR3 has 15 residues. Germline V CDR1 and CDR2: SGHNT, YENEEA. J lost 3 bases, V lost 6 bases, and 8 bases had no gene match.

CDR3 in amino acids: CASSPYRGTLFRNEQFF. Here the CDR3 DNA reads TGCGCCAGCAGCCCCTACCGCGGGACTTTATTTAGGAATGAGCAGTTCTTC. The chain has TRBV5-1 and TRBJ2-1, with D perhaps matching TRBD2 (6 bases). V was pared by 4 bases and J by 7 bases, with 24 bases between. CDR1 and CDR2 from the germline V gene are SGHRS and YFSETQ. The length of the CDR3 is 17 residues. The full variable domain, rest sourced from reference TRBV5-1 and TRBJ2-1, is KAGVTQTPRYLIKTRGQQVTLSCSPISGHRSVSWYQQTPGQGLQFLFEYFSETQRNKGNFPGRFSGRQFSNSRSEMNVSTLELGDSALYLCASSPYRGTLFRNEQFFGPGTRLTVL.

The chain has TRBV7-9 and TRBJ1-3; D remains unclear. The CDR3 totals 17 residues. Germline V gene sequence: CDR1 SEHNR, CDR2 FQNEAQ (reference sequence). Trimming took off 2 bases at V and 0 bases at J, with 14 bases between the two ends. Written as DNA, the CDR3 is TGTGCCAGCAGCTTACTAATGGAGGGATCCTCTGGAAACACCATATATTTT. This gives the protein CASSLLMEGSSGNTIYF.

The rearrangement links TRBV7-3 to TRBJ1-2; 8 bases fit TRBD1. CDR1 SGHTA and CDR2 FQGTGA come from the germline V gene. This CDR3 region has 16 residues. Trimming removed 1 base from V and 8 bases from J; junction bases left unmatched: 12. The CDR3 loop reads CASSLNGAGGIRGYTF. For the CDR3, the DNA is TGTGCCAGCAGCTTAAACGGGGCAGGGGGCATTCGAGGCTACACCTTC.

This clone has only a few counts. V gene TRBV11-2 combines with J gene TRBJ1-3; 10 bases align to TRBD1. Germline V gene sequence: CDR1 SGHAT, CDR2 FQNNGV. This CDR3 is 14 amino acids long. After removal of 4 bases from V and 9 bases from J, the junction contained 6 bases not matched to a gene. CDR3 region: CASSSGTGVVTIYF. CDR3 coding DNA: TGTGCCAGCAGCTCCGGGACAGGGGTTGTCACCATATATTTT.

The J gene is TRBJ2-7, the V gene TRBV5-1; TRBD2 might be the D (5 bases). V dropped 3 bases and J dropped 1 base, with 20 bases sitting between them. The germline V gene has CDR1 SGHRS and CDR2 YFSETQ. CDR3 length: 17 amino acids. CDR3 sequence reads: CASSSEVLVGSSYEQYF. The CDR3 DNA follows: TGCGCCAGCAGCTCGGAGGTTCTTGTGGGCAGTTCCTACGAGCAGTACTTC.

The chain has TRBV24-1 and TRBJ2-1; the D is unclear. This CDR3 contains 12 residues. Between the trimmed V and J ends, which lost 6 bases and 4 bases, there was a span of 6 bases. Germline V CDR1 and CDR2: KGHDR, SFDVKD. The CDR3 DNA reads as TGTGCCACCAGTTCTGCGTACAATGAGCAGTTCTTC. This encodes CATSSAYNEQFF.

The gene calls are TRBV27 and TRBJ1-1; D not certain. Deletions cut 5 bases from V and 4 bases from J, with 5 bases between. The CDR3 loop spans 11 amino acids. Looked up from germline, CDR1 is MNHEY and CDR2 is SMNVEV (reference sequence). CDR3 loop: CASSEGTEAFF. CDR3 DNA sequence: TGTGCCAGCAGTGAGGGCACTGAAGCTTTCTTT.

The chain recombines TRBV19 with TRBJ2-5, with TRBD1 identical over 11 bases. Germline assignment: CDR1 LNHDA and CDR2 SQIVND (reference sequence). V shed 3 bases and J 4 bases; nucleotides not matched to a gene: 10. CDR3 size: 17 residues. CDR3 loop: CASSMNSGTGGRETQYF. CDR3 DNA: TGTGCCAGTAGTATGAACTCCGGGACAGGGGGGAGAGAGACCCAGTACTTC.